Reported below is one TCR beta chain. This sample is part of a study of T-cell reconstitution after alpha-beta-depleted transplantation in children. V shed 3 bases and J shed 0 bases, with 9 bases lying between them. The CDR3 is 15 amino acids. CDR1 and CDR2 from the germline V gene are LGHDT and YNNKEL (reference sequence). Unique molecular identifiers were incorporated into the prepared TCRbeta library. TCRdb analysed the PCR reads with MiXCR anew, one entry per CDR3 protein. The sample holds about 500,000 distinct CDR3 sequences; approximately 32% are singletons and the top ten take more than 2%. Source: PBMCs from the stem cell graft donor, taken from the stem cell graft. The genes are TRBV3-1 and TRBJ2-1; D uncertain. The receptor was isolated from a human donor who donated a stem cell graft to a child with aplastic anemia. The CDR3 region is CASSQSSPSYNEQFF. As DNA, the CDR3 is TGTGCCAGCAGCCAGTCCAGCCCCTCCTACAATGAGCAGTTCTTC.